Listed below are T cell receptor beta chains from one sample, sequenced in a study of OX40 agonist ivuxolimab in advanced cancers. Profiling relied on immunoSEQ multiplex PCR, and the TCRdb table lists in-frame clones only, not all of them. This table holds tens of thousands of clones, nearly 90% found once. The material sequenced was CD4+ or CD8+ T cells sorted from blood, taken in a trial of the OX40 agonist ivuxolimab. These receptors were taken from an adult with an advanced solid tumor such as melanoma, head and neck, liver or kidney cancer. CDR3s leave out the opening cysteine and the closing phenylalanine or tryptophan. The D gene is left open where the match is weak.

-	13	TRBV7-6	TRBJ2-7	ASSSRDGGSYEQY
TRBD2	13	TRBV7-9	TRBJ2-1	ASTTLGEGPSQQF
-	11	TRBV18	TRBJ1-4	ASSLFMGEKLF
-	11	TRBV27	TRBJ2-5	ASSPGLGVTQY
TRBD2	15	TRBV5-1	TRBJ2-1	ASSLTGTSGKGGEQF
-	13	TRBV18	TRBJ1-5	ASSPPGGSGQPQH
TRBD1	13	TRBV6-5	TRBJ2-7	ASSYSGTGEYEQY
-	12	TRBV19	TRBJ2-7	ASSSTGISYEQY
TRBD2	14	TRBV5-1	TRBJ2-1	ASSLGAGGPSDEQF
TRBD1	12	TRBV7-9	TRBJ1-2	ASSSGTGIGGYT
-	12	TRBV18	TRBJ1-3	ASSTSGQGNTIY
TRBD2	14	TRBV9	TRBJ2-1	ASSPQTGLVGLEQF
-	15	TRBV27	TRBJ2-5	ASSFRGPQYRRETQY
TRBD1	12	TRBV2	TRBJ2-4	ASSDARGTNIQY
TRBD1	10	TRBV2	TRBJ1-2	ASSRQGGGYT
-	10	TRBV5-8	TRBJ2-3	ASTIVEERGY
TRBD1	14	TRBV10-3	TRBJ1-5	AISDPGTGHYQPQH
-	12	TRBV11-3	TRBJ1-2	ASSLEDGSYGYT
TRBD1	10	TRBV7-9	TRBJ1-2	ASSQGQDGYT
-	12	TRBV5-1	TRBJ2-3	ASSLERNTDTQY
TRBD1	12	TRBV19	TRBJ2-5	ASSTAGGQETQY
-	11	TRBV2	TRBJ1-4	ASSRAGDEKLF
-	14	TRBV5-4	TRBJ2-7	ASSFGGGGSSYEQY
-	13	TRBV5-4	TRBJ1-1	ASSPEPQGDTEAF
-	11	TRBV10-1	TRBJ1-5	ASSADSNQPQH
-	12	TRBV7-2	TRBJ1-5	ASSLGRYNQPQH
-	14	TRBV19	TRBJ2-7	ASKRSSDAATYEQY
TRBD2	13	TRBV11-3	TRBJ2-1	ASSLETSAYNEQF